The rows below give T cell receptor beta chains drawn from one sample of a study of control samples from healthy donors and cancer patients. Produced via immunoSEQ multiplex PCR; TCRdb's table is partial and in-frame only. There are approximately 170,000 clones in the sample; just over 90% occur only once, and about 4% lies in the top ten. The specimen sequenced was blood. All receptors come from a woman aged 55 to 70 in good health. Each CDR3 is given with its conserved first and last residue. The D gene is left open where the match is weak. The size field is filled for only some rows; it gives once, few, many or a size class.

.	TRBV19	.	TRBJ1-3	TGTGCCAGTAGTATGTCCAGGCCGCTGGGCTCTGGAAACACCATATATTTT	CASSMSRPLGSGNTIYF
.	TRBV3-1/TRBV3-2	.	TRBJ1-6	TGTGCCAGCAGCTCTAATTCACCCCTCCACTTT	CASSSNSPLHF
.	TRBV6-2/TRBV6-3	.	TRBJ1-1	TGTGCCAGCAGTTACCAGTGGACTGAAGCTTTCTTT	CASSYQWTEAFF
TRBD2	TRBV11-2	.	TRBJ2-7	TGTGCCAGCAGCCGAAGACTACTAGCGGGGGGGCGTCTCGAGCAGTACTTC	CASSRRLLAGGRLEQYF
.	TRBV7-2	.	TRBJ2-2	TGTGCCAGCAGCTTATTAAACGTCGGCGGGGAGCTGTTTTTT	CASSLLNVGGELFF
.	TRBV7-2	.	TRBJ1-2	TGTGCCAGCAAATGGGGGGGGCGCGATGGCTACACCTTC	CASKWGGRDGYTF
.	TRBV7-6	.	TRBJ2-5	TGTGCCAGCAGCTTTAGTGAGATGGAGACCCAGTACTTC	CASSFSEMETQYF
.	TRBV7-2	.	TRBJ2-1	TGTGCCAGCAGCCGTAGTCCGAATGGCGGCGCCAATGAGCAGTTCTTC	CASSRSPNGGANEQFF
TRBD1	TRBV5-1	.	TRBJ2-7	TGCGCCAGCAGCTTGGCGGGACAGGGTTACGAGCAGTACTTC	CASSLAGQGYEQYF
.	TRBV2	.	TRBJ1-2	TGTGCCAGCAGTGAAAGCCGTGATAACTATGGCTACACCTTC	CASSESRDNYGYTF
.	TRBV19	.	TRBJ1-3	TGTGCCAGTAGTATTGGTCGGCCCTCTGGAAACACCATATATTTT	CASSIGRPSGNTIYF
TRBD1	TRBV10-3	.	TRBJ1-3	TGTGCCATCAGTGCGGGGACAGGCGGCCCAACTGGAAACACCATATATTTT	CAISAGTGGPTGNTIYF
.	TRBV2	.	TRBJ2-7	TGTGCCAGCAGTATGGGGCAGGAGGTGATCTACGAGCAGTACTTC	CASSMGQEVIYEQYF
.	TRBV12-3/TRBV12-4	.	TRBJ1-2	TGTGCCAGCAGTTTTACCCAGGCTGAAGGCTACACCTTC	CASSFTQAEGYTF
.	TRBV5-6	.	TRBJ1-1	TGTGCCAGCAGCTTGCCTTTGGGCACTGAAGCTTTCTTT	CASSLPLGTEAFF
.	TRBV4-3	.	TRBJ1-2	TGCGCCAGCAGCCTGGGTACCGACAGGAACTCTGGCTACACCTTC	CASSLGTDRNSGYTF
.	TRBV7-8	.	TRBJ1-4	TGTGCCAGCAGCCCGCCGGGCCTCAGGGAAAAACTGTTTTTT	CASSPPGLREKLFF
.	TRBV5-1	few	TRBJ2-3	TGCGCCAGCAGCCCAGGGGGGTATAGCACAGATACGCAGTATTTT	CASSPGGYSTDTQYF
TRBD1	TRBV18	.	TRBJ2-5	TGTGCCAGCTCACCGCAGACAGGGGGCCAAGAGACCCAGTACTTC	CASSPQTGGQETQYF
.	TRBV12-3/TRBV12-4	.	TRBJ1-1	TGTGCCAGCAGTTTCTGGCAGAACCCGGCTTTCTTT	CASSFWQNPAFF